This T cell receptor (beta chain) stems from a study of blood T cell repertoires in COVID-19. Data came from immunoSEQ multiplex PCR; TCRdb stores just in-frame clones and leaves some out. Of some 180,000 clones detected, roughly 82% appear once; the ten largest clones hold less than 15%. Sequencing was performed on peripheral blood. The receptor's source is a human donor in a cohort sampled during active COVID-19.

The CDR3 loop is CASSVEAGGSNEQFF. The CDR3, as DNA: TGTGCCAGCAGCGTGGAAGCGGGAGGCTCGAATGAGCAGTTCTTC. This chain uses TRBV9 with TRBJ2-1, with TRBD2 identical over 9 bases. This CDR3 is built from 15 residues. Trimming at V came to 2 bases and at J to 7 bases, leaving 7 bases not matched to a gene. Germline CDR1 reads SGDLS; CDR2 reads YYNGEE.